These 3 T cell receptor beta chains originate from one sample sequenced in a study of T-cell reconstitution after alpha-beta-depleted transplantation in children. Preparation of the TCRbeta library used unique molecular identifiers. One entry per CDR3 protein results from TCRdb running MiXCR on the PCR reads. The sample records around 680,000 distinct CDR3 sequences, 15% to 20% being singletons. The material sequenced was PBMCs from the stem cell graft donor, taken from the stem cell graft. The origin of the receptors is a human donor who donated a stem cell graft to a child with acute myeloid leukemia.

The CDR3 here is CAWRQGDFGETQYF. Written as DNA, the CDR3 is TGTGCCTGGAGACAGGGGGATTTCGGGGAGACCCAGTACTTC. This chain uses TRBV30 with TRBJ2-5; 8 positions agree with TRBD1. Germline lookup yields CDR1 GTSNPN and CDR2 SVGIG (reference sequence). V shed 3 bases, J shed 5 bases, and the junction held 8 bases outside the gene matches. The CDR3 contains 14 residues.

Details on this clonotype: This clone may be a read error of a much larger clone one base away. V usage is TRBV20-1 and J usage is TRBJ1-5, with a possible D match to TRBD1 (5 bases). Per germline, CDR1 DFQATT and CDR2 SNEGSKA (reference sequence). The CDR3 runs to 12 residues. Written as DNA, the CDR3 is TGCAGTGCTAGAGTGGGACTTCAGCGCCAGCATTTT. Residues: CSARVGLQRQHF.

The rearrangement uses TRBV20-1 and TRBJ1-5, with TRBD1 matching 8 bases. The junction had 5 bases not matched to a gene; V was cut back by 5 bases and J by 2 bases. Germline CDR1 DFQATT, CDR2 SNEGSKA (reference sequence). CDR3 size: 14 residues. CDR3 in amino acids: CSADDRGGNQPQHF. The CDR3 DNA follows: TGCAGTGCTGATGACAGGGGCGGCAATCAGCCCCAGCATTTT.